What follows are 8 T cell receptor beta chains derived from one specimen sequenced in a study of cytomegalovirus exposure and HLA in healthy donors. 60 Vbeta and 13 Jbeta primers were used in PCR. Some clones are missing from TCRdb's copy, which holds only in-frame ones; the method was immunoSEQ multiplex PCR. This sample lists tens of thousands of clones; its ten largest clones have 1.5% to 2%. Sequencing was carried out using PBMCs. These receptors were collected from a woman aged 25-40 years in good health and CMV-seronegative.

The rearrangement uses TRBV28 and TRBJ1-2, with D possibly TRBD1 on 6 matching bases. Deletions cut 7 bases from V and 9 bases from J, with 18 bases between. The CDR3 loop spans 13 amino acids. From germline, CDR1 is MDHEN and CDR2 SYDVKM. CDR3 bases: TGTGCCAGCATCCAAAGCCAGGGGAGTAGCTACACCTTC. Translated, it gives CASIQSQGSSYTF.

The chain uses TRBV28 and TRBJ1-2, with D maybe TRBD1 (6 bases). The CDR3 length is 14 residues. V lost 2 bases and J lost 6, with 13 bases in between. Germline V lookup: CDR1 MDHEN, CDR2 SYDVKM. CDR3 in amino acids: CASSLRQGLDGYTF. CDR3 coding DNA: TGTGCCAGCAGTTTAAGGCAGGGGTTGGATGGCTACACCTTC.

The chain is built from TRBV18 and TRBJ1-4; D not certain. CDR3 length: 16 residues. The ends were cut back, 1 base at V and 0 bases at J, with 9 bases in the middle. Germline V gene data show CDR1 as KGHSH and CDR2 as LQKENI. In nucleotides, the CDR3 is TGTGCCAGCTCACCACGAGCCGGGGCAACTAATGAAAAACTGTTTTTT. Translated: CASSPRAGATNEKLFF.

The V gene is TRBV7-3, the J gene TRBJ2-3; D is ambiguous. V was cut by 0 bases and J by 1 base, with 8 bases left in between. Per germline, CDR1 SGHTA and CDR2 FQGTGA. The CDR3 is made up of 15 amino acids. The CDR3 DNA sequence: TGTGCCAGCAGCTTAACTTCTACTGGCACAGATACGCAGTATTTT. Translating it yields CASSLTSTGTDTQYF.

The chain combines TRBV10-3 with TRBJ1-3; D unresolved. Germline V CDR1 and CDR2: ENHRY, SYGVKD. V gave up 4 bases and J gave up 0 bases, with 10 bases separating them. CDR3 length: 15 amino acids. CDR3 in DNA: TGTGCCATCAGTGGTCGGCCGGGCTCTGGAAACACCATATATTTT. Translated: CAISGRPGSGNTIYF.

The rearrangement uses TRBV13 and TRBJ2-1; 7 nucleotides match TRBD2. Germline loops: CDR1 PRHDT, CDR2 FYEKMQ (reference sequence). This CDR3 is built from 14 residues. Trimming cost V 2 bases and J 6 bases; bases outside gene matches: 4. In DNA form, the CDR3 reads TGTGCCAGCAGCTTATCGGGGGAGGGCAATGAGCAGTTCTTC. This gives the protein CASSLSGEGNEQFF. Looking up the rest from reference TRBV13 and TRBJ2-1 gives the full variable domain: AAGVIQSPRHLIKEKRETATLKCYPIPRHDTVYWYQQGPGQDPQFLISFYEKMQSDKGSIPDRFSAQQFSDYHSELNMSSLELGDSALYFCASSLSGEGNEQFFGPGTRLTVL.

CDR3 protein: CASSFWTGGYTF. The DNA of the CDR3 is TGTGCCAGCAGCTTTTGGACAGGGGGCTACACCTTC. The chain employs TRBV7-8 and TRBJ1-2; 8 bases are a match to TRBD1. The CDR3 runs to 12 residues. With 3 bases clipped from V and 8 bases from J, the junction kept 2 bases outside the gene matches. CDR1 is SGHVS and CDR2 is FQNEAQ in the germline V gene.

This sequence joins TRBV7-9 and TRBJ2-1; 12 bases map to TRBD2. The CDR3 contains 15 residues. Germline V gene sequence: CDR1 SEHNR, CDR2 FQNEAQ (reference sequence). V was clipped by 4 bases and J by 10 bases; unmatched bases: 8. The CDR3: CASSSSGRAADEQFF. DNA of the CDR3: TGTGCCAGCAGCTCTAGCGGGAGGGCCGCGGACGAGCAGTTCTTC.